This T cell receptor (beta chain) derives from a study of cytomegalovirus exposure and HLA in healthy donors. Generated by immunoSEQ multiplex PCR, the TCRdb table keeps only in-frame clones and is missing some. The repertoire holds roughly 220,000 clones, over 70% seen once, with more than 13% in the top ten. Study-wide results and limits: The study labeled 150 to 200 TCR beta chains cytomegalovirus-associated. The TCR clusters that emerged in the first cohort tended, a later analysis found, to co-occur in the 120 or so validation repertoires. Many donors shared some public TCRs, even though most TCR sequences were rare.

Germline values: CDR1 SGHTS, CDR2 YDEGEE. V was trimmed by 1 base and J by 2 bases, leaving 4 bases between them. The CDR3 length is 13 residues. Details on this clone: The antigen remains undetermined.

The clonotype originates from a woman aged 30 to 39 in good health and CMV-seropositive. The gene calls are TRBV5-8 and TRBJ1-5; unclear D gene. Sequencing was done on a sample of PBMCs. The CDR3 coding sequence is TGTGCCAGCAGCTTGTTGGGCAATCAGCCCCAGCATTTT. Translated: CASSLLGNQPQHF.